This TCR beta chain was profiled in a study of cytomegalovirus exposure and HLA in healthy donors. Trimming left V 2 bases short and J 2 bases short, with 8 bases between. Germline CDR1 is GTSNPN and CDR2 is SVGIG (reference sequence). This CDR3 region has 13 residues. Primers included in the PCR were 60 Vbeta and 13 Jbeta primers. Assay used: immunoSEQ multiplex PCR; TCRdb lists only in-frame clones, some missing. The data show 150,000 or so clones, approximately 80% seen once. The source material was PBMCs. The chain couples TRBV30 to TRBJ2-3; D call uncertain. The clonotype was recovered from a man younger than 40 in good health and CMV-seropositive. CDR3 residues: CAWSTSFTDTQYF. For the CDR3, the DNA is TGTGCCTGGAGTACATCTTTCACAGATACGCAGTATTTT.